This T cell receptor beta chain stems from a study of blood T cell repertoires in COVID-19. Study in general: Samples taken during acute and convalescent COVID-19 were collected in the United States, Italy and Spain. Nucleic acid was either cDNA or gDNA, and it came from T cells, B-cell-depleted T cells, or PBMCs.

Authors' processing steps: Researchers report that nucleated cell counts were estimated from reference gene primer amplification. Generated by immunoSEQ multiplex PCR, the TCRdb table keeps only in-frame clones and is missing some. V and J calls and clone size are those listed in that table; D and trimming were worked out from the DNA. Of roughly 170,000 clones listed, more than 80% are singletons. This CDR3 has 15 residues. The V gene end was trimmed by 11 bases and the J gene end by 0 bases; junction bases not matched to a gene: 12. Germline CDR1 reads SNHLY; CDR2 reads FYNNEI. The sequence derives from a human donor in a cohort sampled during active COVID-19. The chain couples TRBV2 to TRBJ1-1; 7 bases align to TRBD1. The specimen sequenced was peripheral blood. CDR3 in DNA: TGTGCCTCGACAAACCTTGGGACAGTGAACACTGAAGCTTTCTTT. Protein sequence: CASTNLGTVNTEAFF.